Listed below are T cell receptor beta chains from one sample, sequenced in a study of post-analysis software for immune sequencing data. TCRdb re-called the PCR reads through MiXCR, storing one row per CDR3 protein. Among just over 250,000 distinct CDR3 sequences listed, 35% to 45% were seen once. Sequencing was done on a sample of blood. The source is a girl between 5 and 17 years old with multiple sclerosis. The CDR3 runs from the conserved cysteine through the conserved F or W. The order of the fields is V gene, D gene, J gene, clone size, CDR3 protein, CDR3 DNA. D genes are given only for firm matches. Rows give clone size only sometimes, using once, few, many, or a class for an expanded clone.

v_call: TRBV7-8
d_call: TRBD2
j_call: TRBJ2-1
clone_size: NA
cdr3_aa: CASSLSGLANEQFF
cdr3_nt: TGTGCCAGCAGCTTATCGGGACTAGCTAATGAGCAGTTCTTC

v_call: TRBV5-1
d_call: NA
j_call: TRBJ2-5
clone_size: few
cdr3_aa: CASSPSAGETQYF
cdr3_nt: TGCGCCAGCAGCCCCTCTGCCGGTGAGACCCAGTACTTC

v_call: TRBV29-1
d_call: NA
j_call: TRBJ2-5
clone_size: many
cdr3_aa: CSVERSPQETQYF
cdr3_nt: TGCAGCGTTGAACGGTCTCCCCAAGAGACCCAGTACTTC

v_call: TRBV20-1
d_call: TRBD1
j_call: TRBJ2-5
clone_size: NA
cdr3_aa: CSARDDRGRETQYF
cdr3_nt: TGCAGTGCTAGAGACGACAGGGGGCGCGAGACCCAGTACTTC

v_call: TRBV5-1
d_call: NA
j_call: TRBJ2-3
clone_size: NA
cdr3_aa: CASSPNLRGANADTQYF
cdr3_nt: TGCGCCAGCAGCCCTAACCTACGGGGGGCCAACGCAGATACGCAGTATTTT

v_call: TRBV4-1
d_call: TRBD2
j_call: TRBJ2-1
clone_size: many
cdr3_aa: CASSPWGGYNEQFF
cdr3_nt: TGCGCCAGCAGCCCATGGGGGGGTTACAATGAGCAGTTCTTC

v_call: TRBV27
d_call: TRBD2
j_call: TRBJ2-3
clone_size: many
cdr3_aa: CASSLLGLAGSTDTQYF
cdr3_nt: TGTGCCAGCAGTTTGCTAGGACTAGCGGGTTCGACAGATACGCAGTATTTT

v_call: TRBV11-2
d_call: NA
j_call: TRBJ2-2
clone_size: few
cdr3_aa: CASSPRTASNTGELFF
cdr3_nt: TGTGCCAGCAGCCCGCGGACAGCTTCGAACACCGGGGAGCTGTTTTTT

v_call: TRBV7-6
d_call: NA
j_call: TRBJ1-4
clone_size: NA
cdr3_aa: CASSSSSSGELFF
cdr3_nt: TGTGCCAGCAGCTCGAGCTCCAGTGGGGAACTGTTTTTT

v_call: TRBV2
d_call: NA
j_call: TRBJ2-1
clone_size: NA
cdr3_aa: CASKERSYNEQFF
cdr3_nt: TGTGCCAGCAAAGAGCGCTCCTACAATGAGCAGTTCTTC

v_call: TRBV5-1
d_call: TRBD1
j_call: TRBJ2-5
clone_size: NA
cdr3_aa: CASSPSTGGKETQYF
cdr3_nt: TGCGCCAGCAGCCCTTCCACAGGGGGCAAGGAGACCCAGTACTTC

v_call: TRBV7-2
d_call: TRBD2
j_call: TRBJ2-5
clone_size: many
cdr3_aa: CASSAGGGSRETQYF
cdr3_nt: TGTGCCAGCAGCGCGGGGGGCGGGTCCAGAGAGACCCAGTACTTC

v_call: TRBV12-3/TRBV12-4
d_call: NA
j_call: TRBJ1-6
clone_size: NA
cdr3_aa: CASSLGVITLHF
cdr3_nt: TGTGCCAGCAGTTTAGGGGTGATAACCCTCCACTTT

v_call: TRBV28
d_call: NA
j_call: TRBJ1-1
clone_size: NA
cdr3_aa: CASSSSGLLNTEAFF
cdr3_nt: TGTGCCAGCAGTTCATCGGGACTCTTGAACACTGAAGCTTTCTTT

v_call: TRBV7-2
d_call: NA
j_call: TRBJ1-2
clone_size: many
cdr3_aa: CASSLSPGYGYTF
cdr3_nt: TGTGCCAGCAGCTTAAGCCCAGGCTATGGCTACACCTTC

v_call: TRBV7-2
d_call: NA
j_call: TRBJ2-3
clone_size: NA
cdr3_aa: CASSLVRPGLSDTQYF
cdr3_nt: TGTGCCAGCAGCTTAGTAAGGCCGGGTTTGTCGGATACGCAGTATTTT

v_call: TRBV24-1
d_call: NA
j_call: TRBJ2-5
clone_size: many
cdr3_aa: CATSDPLETQYF
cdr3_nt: TGTGCCACCAGTGACCCCTTGGAGACCCAGTACTTC

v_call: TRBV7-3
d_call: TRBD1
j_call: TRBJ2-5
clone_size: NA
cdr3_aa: CASSTLRDREETQYF
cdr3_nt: TGTGCCAGCAGCACCCTCCGGGACAGGGAGGAGACCCAGTACTTC

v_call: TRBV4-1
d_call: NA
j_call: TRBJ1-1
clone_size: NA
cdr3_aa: CASSQDLYTEAFF
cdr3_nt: TGCGCCAGCAGCCAAGATCTGTACACTGAAGCTTTCTTT

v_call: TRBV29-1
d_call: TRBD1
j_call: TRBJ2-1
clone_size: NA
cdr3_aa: CSVEAGGGYNEQFF
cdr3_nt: TGCAGCGTTGAGGCAGGGGGCGGCTATAATGAGCAGTTCTTC

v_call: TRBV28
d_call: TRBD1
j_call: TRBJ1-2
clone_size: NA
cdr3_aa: CASSWGQGGYGYTF
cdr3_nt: TGTGCCAGCAGTTGGGGACAGGGAGGGTATGGCTACACCTTC

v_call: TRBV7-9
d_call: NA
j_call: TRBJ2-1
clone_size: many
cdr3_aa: CASTRTDNEQFF
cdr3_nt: TGTGCCAGCACCCGGACAGACAATGAGCAGTTCTTC

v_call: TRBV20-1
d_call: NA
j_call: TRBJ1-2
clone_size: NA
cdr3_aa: CSARDLAETWLTF
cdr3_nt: TGCAGTGCTAGAGATTTGGCGGAAACTTGGCTCACCTTC

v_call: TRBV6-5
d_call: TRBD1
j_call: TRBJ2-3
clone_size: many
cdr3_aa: CASNMIGTGFTDTQYF
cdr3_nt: TGTGCCAGCAATATGATCGGGACAGGGTTTACAGATACGCAGTATTTT

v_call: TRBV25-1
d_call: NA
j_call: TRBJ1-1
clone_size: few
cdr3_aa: CASSESRDDAFF
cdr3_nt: TGTGCCAGCAGTGAATCGAGAGATGACGCTTTCTTT

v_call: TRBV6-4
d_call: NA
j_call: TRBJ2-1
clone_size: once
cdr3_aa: CASSEPPYNEQSF
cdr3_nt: TGTGCCAGCAGTGAACCCCCCTACAATGAGCAGTCCTTC

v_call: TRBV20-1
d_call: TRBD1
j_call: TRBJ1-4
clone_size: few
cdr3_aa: CSAQGGQLATNEKRFF
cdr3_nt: TGCAGTGCCCAGGGGGGGCAGCTTGCAACTAATGAAAAACGGTTTTTT

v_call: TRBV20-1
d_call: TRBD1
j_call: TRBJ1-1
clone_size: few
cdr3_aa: CSARAPDRENTEAFF
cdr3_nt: TGCAGTGCTAGAGCTCCGGACAGGGAGAACACTGAAGCTTTCTTT

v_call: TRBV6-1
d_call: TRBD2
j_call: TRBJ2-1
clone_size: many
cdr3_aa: CASSVAGVDEQFF
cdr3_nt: TGTGCCAGCAGTGTGGCGGGAGTGGATGAGCAGTTCTTC

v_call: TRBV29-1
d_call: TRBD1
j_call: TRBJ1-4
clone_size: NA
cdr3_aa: CSVERDSNEKLFF
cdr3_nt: TGCAGCGTTGAACGGGACAGCAATGAAAAACTGTTTTTT

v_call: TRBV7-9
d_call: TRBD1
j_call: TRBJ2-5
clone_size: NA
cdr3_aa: CASSHDREQETQYF
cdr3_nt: TGTGCCAGCAGCCACGACAGGGAACAAGAGACCCAGTACTTC

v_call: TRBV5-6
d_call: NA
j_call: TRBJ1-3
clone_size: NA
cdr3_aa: CASSEARNTIYF
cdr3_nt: TGTGCCAGCAGCGAGGCGAGAAACACCATATATTTT

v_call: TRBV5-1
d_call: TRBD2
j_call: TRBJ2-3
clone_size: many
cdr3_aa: CASSSGLAGFTDTQYF
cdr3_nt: TGCGCCAGCAGCTCAGGACTAGCGGGTTTCACAGATACGCAGTATTTT

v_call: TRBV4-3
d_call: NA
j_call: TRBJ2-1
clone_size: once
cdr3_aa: CASSQDTSTYNEQFF
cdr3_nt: TGCGCCAGTAGCCAAGATACTAGTACATACAATGAGCAGTTCTTC

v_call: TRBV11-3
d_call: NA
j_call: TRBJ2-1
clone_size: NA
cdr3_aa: CAGSLWAQVGNEQFF
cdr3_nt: TGTGCCGGCAGCTTATGGGCCCAGGTGGGGAATGAGCAGTTCTTC

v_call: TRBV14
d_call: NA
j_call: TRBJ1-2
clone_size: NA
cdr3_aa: CASSQDHWGTDYGYTF
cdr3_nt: TGTGCCAGCAGCCAAGATCATTGGGGAACCGACTATGGCTACACCTTC

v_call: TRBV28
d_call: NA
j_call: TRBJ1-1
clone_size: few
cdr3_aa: CASTSGHRDTEAFF
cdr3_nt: TGTGCCAGCACCTCCGGGCATCGGGACACTGAAGCTTTCTTT

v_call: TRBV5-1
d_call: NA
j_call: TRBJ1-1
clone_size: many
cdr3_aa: CASSFTANTEAFF
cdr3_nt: TGCGCCAGCAGCTTCACAGCGAACACTGAAGCTTTCTTT

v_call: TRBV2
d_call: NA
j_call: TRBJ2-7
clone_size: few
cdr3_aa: CASNGQQGGTQYF
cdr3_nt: TGTGCCAGCAATGGCCAGCAGGGAGGAACCCAGTACTTC

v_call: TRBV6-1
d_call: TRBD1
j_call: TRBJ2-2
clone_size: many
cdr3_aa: CASTTDRDTGELFF
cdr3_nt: TGTGCCAGCACTACTGACAGGGACACCGGGGAGCTGTTTTTT

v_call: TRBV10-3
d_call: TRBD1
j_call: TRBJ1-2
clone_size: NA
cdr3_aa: CAISDGTGSGYGYTF
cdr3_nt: TGTGCCATCAGTGATGGGACAGGGTCTGGGTATGGCTACACCTTC

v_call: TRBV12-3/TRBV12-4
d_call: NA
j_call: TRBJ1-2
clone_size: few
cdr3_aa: CASSLEARRVSYTF
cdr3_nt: TGTGCCAGCAGTTTAGAGGCACGGAGGGTCAGCTACACCTTC

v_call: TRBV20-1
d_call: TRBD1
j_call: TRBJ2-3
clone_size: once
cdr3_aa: CSAIPLDREADTQYF
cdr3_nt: TGCAGTGCTATCCCGTTGGACAGGGAAGCAGATACGCAGTATTTT

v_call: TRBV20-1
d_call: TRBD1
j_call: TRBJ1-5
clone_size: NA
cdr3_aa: CSARAGTGNQPQHF
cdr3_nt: TGCAGTGCTCGAGCCGGGACAGGCAATCAGCCCCAGCATTTT

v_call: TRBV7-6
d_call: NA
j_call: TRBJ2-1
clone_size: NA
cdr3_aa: CASSPGVYNEHFF
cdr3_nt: TGTGCCAGCAGCCCCGGGGTATACAATGAGCACTTCTTC

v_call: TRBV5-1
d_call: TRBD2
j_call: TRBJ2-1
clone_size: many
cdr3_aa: CASSLWHGRELGNEQFF
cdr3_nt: TGCGCCAGCAGCTTGTGGCACGGGCGGGAGCTCGGCAATGAGCAGTTCTTC

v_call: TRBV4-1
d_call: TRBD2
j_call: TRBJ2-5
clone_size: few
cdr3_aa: CASSLPPGLARGETQYF
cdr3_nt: TGCGCCAGCAGCCTCCCCCCGGGACTAGCGCGGGGAGAGACCCAGTACTTC